One sample yielded the 15 T cell receptor beta chains listed below, sequenced in a study of T cell clones after liver transplantation. Using immunoSEQ multiplex PCR, the repertoire was profiled, and TCRdb retains in-frame clones only, with some absent. This sample has about 6,200 clones, with 60% to 80% found just once. The sequencing here drew on CD8+ T cells from blood, taken almost 47 months after liver transplant. These receptors were taken from a human patient who received a liver transplant. Some T cells may arise from the graft donor.

In this sample, this clone turned up a few times. This chain uses TRBV28 with TRBJ2-3; TRBD2 matches at 7 bases. Trimming removed 4 bases from V and 0 bases from J; junction bases left unmatched: 10. Germline CDR1 and CDR2: MDHEN and SYDVKM. CDR3 length equals 17 residues. CDR3: CASSSNFLAESTDTQYF. The CDR3 DNA sequence: TGTGCCAGCAGTTCAAACTTCCTAGCGGAGAGCACAGATACGCAGTATTTT. The entire variable domain, with the rest obtained from reference TRBV28 and TRBJ2-3, is as follows: DVKVTQSSRYLVKRTGEKVFLECVQDMDHENMFWYRQDPGLGLRLIYFSYDVKMKEKGDIPEGYSVSREKKERFSLILESASTNQTSMYLCASSSNFLAESTDTQYFGPGTRLTVL.

The CDR3 DNA reads as TGTGCCAGCAGTCCGGAACTGTTGATCCGGGACAGAGACGACTATGGCTACACCTTC. Encoded protein: CASSPELLIRDRDDYGYTF. V gene TRBV27 combines with J gene TRBJ1-2; TRBD1 matches at 7 bases. Germline V CDR1 and CDR2: MNHEY, SMNVEV (reference sequence). The CDR3 sequence is 19 residues long. V gave up 5 bases and J gave up 3 bases; unmatched junction bases: 21.

This rearrangement joins TRBV27 to TRBJ2-5; 12 bases are shared with TRBD2. Germline V gene lookup returns CDR1 MNHEY and CDR2 SMNVEV (reference sequence). V shed 6 bases, J shed 1 base, and the junction held 3 bases outside the gene matches. The CDR3 totals 15 residues. The CDR3 nucleotides are TGTGCCAGCAGCCTAGCGGGAGGGCCCCAAGAGACCCAGTACTTC. Protein product: CASSLAGGPQETQYF.

The rearrangement joins TRBV4-1 to TRBJ1-2, with 9 nucleotides matching TRBD1. V was pared by 0 bases and J by 4 bases, with 12 bases of the junction left unmatched. The CDR3 contains 18 residues. Germline CDR1 MGHRA, CDR2 YSYEKL. In DNA form, the CDR3 reads TGCGCCAGCAGCCAAGAACCCGACAGGGGGATGATAGGCTATGGCTACACCTTC. Protein: CASSQEPDRGMIGYGYTF.

Comments on this clone: Other DNA sequences in this sample translate to the same CDR3. The chain combines TRBV6-6 with TRBJ2-1; TRBD2 might be the D (6 bases). This CDR3 has 16 residues. Germline V gene lookup returns CDR1 MNHNY and CDR2 SVGAGI (reference sequence). V was clipped by 2 bases and J by 8 bases, with 19 bases between them. DNA for the CDR3: TGTGCCAGCAGTTACCCCTCCCGCGGGACGGCGGATGAGCAGTTCTTC. Translation gives CASSYPSRGTADEQFF.

V gene TRBV30 combines with J gene TRBJ2-1; tentatively, D is TRBD1 or TRBD2 (5 bases each). Trimming pared 1 base from V and 7 bases from J, leaving 11 bases between. The CDR3 covers 13 residues. CDR1 GTSNPN and CDR2 SVGIG come from the germline V gene (reference sequence). CDR3 DNA sequence: TGTGCCTGGAGTGACGTAGGGGAGAATGAGCAGTTCTTC. Protein sequence: CAWSDVGENEQFF.

The V gene is TRBV27, the J gene TRBJ1-1, with 9 bases matching TRBD1. CDR3 size: 15 residues. Germline V gives CDR1 MNHEY, CDR2 SMNVEV (reference sequence). V shed 5 bases and J 3 bases; nucleotides not matched to a gene: 7. CDR3 DNA: TGTGCCAGCAGTGTAGGACAGGGGACGTACACTGAAGCTTTCTTT. This translates into CASSVGQGTYTEAFF.

This clone was counted between two and nine times. Within the sample, other DNA sequences also encode this same CDR3. This chain joins TRBV27 and TRBJ2-7, with D hard to call. Trimming shortened V by 2 bases and J by 0 bases, and 5 bases separated the two germline ends. The germline gives CDR1 MNHEY, CDR2 SMNVEV (reference sequence). The CDR3 has 13 residues. The CDR3 is CASSLTGSYEQYF. The CDR3 DNA sequence: TGTGCCAGCAGTTTAACCGGCTCCTACGAGCAGTACTTC.

The DNA of the CDR3 is TGCGCCAGCAGCAATCCGGGACAGGGAAAAAACATTCAGTACTTC. It is translated as CASSNPGQGKNIQYF. The chain couples TRBV5-1 to TRBJ2-4, with 9 nucleotides matching TRBD1. Germline-derived CDR1 and CDR2 are SGHRS and YFSETQ. The trim removed 4 bases at V and 4 bases at J, leaving 6 bases unmatched. This CDR3 is 15 amino acids long.

The CDR3 reads CASSMWGSGNTEAFF. The CDR3, as DNA: TGTGCCAGTAGTATGTGGGGCAGCGGAAACACTGAAGCTTTCTTT. The rearrangement links TRBV19 to TRBJ1-1; the D gene is possibly TRBD1 (5 bases). The V end lost 3 bases, the J end lost 2 bases, and 13 bases lay between the germline ends. This CDR3 has 15 amino acids. Germline V gene lookup returns CDR1 LNHDA and CDR2 SQIVND (reference sequence).

The CDR3 DNA sequence: TGTGCCAGTAGTAGGACGGTATCCTACGAGCAGTACTTC. This translates into CASSRTVSYEQYF. The V gene is TRBV19, the J gene TRBJ2-7; no clear D. Trimming removed 4 bases at V and 1 base at J, with 8 bases between. The CDR3 extends over 13 amino acids. CDR1 LNHDA and CDR2 SQIVND come from the germline V gene (reference sequence).

The genes are TRBV4-1 and TRBJ1-2; no definite D call. The CDR3 has 16 amino acids. V lost 5 bases and J lost 4, with 20 bases in between. The germline V gene has CDR1 MGHRA and CDR2 YSYEKL. CDR3 protein: CASSMTLNRKTYGYTF. CDR3 nucleotide sequence: TGCGCCAGCAGCATGACATTGAACCGAAAGACCTATGGCTACACCTTC.

This sequence joins TRBV7-9 and TRBJ1-5; possible D gene TRBD1, 6 bases. Germline loops: CDR1 SEHNR, CDR2 FQNEAQ (reference sequence). The CDR3 contains 14 residues. V lost 6 bases and J 4 bases, leaving 13 bases between the germline ends. This CDR3 is CASRIGGLNQPQHF. CDR3 in DNA: TGTGCCAGCAGGATCGGGGGGCTGAATCAGCCCCAGCATTTT.

J is TRBJ2-7 and V is TRBV19; 10 bases fit TRBD2. Germline CDR1 reads LNHDA; CDR2 reads SQIVND (reference sequence). V lost 2 bases and J lost 3; bases outside the gene matches: 4. CDR3 length: 15 amino acids. CDR3 coding DNA: TGTGCCAGTAGTATACGGCTAGCGGGAGTCTACGAGCAGTACTTC. Encoded protein: CASSIRLAGVYEQYF.

This clone turned up a few times. The chain combines TRBV13 with TRBJ2-4; TRBD1 agrees at 10 bases. V shed 0 bases, J shed 5 bases, and the junction held 1 base outside the gene matches. Germline assignment: CDR1 PRHDT and CDR2 FYEKMQ (reference sequence). The CDR3 loop spans 15 amino acids. The CDR3 region has the DNA TGTGCCAGCAGCTTAGGGGGGACAGGGGAAAACATTCAGTACTTC. This translates into CASSLGGTGENIQYF. The full variable domain, with the rest looked up from reference TRBV13 and TRBJ2-4, is AAGVIQSPRHLIKEKRETATLKCYPIPRHDTVYWYQQGPGQDPQFLISFYEKMQSDKGSIPDRFSAQQFSDYHSELNMSSLELGDSALYFCASSLGGTGENIQYFGAGTRLSVL.